The rows below give T cell receptor beta chains drawn from one sample of a study of blood T cells in healthy people across ages. TCRdb re-called the 5' RACE reads through MiXCR, storing one row per CDR3 protein. The sample shows about 1.6 million distinct CDR3 sequences, 30% to 40% of them seen only once. Material: blood. Every receptor here comes from a woman in her twenties or thirties in good health. The CDR3 runs from the conserved cysteine through the conserved F or W. The D gene is left open where the match is weak. A clone size is listed for some rows: how often the clone was seen (once, few, many), or a class if it is expanded.

d_call j_call clone_size v_call cdr3_nt cdr3_aa
TRBD2 TRBJ2-1 few TRBV20-1 TGCAGTGCTAGATCGTCTGGACTAGTCACCAATGAGCAGTTCTTC CSARSSGLVTNEQFF
NA TRBJ2-7 many TRBV10-3 TGTGCCATCAGTGACACCTACGAGCAGTACTTC CAISDTYEQYF
TRBD2 TRBJ2-1 NA TRBV7-2 TGTGCCAGCAGCTTATGGGGGGAGGGACTAGCGGGGGATGAGCAGTTCTTC CASSLWGEGLAGDEQFF
TRBD2 TRBJ2-3 NA TRBV6-5 TGTGCCAGCAGTTACTCTGCAGGACTAGCGGGAGGGCAGGCAGATACGCAGTATTTT CASSYSAGLAGGQADTQYF
NA TRBJ2-5 NA TRBV20-1 TGCAGTGCTAGACCGCCGACTGGAAAAGAGACCCAGTACTTC CSARPPTGKETQYF
NA TRBJ2-3 NA TRBV7-9 TGTGCCAGCAGCAATCCGTCAAAAGAACAGGGACTCGTGACAGATACGCAGTATTTT CASSNPSKEQGLVTDTQYF
TRBD1 TRBJ1-4 few TRBV29-1 TGCAGCGTCCGGACAGGGAAGGTAGAAAAACTGTTTTTT CSVRTGKVEKLFF
TRBD2 TRBJ2-7 few TRBV20-1 TGCAGTGCCCTACTAGCGGGAGGGTTATACGAGCAGTACTTC CSALLAGGLYEQYF
NA TRBJ2-7 few TRBV6-5 TGTGCCAGCAGTTACTTCGGGAGGCAGTACTTC CASSYFGRQYF
NA TRBJ2-4 NA TRBV4-1 TGCGCCAGCAGCCAAGATCAGTCAGGGTTTAAAGTCAACATTCAGTACTTC CASSQDQSGFKVNIQYF
NA TRBJ2-7 NA TRBV6-1 TGTGCCAGCAGCGCGAACGCAGGGGTTTCCTACGAGCAGTACTTC CASSANAGVSYEQYF
TRBD2 TRBJ2-1 few TRBV7-8 TGTGCCAGCAGCCGGACTAGCGGGAGTAGCTCCTACAATGAGCAGTTCTTC CASSRTSGSSSYNEQFF
TRBD2 TRBJ2-3 NA TRBV3-1 TGTGCCAGCAGCCAAGGGACTAGCAGCCAAGATACGCAGTATTTT CASSQGTSSQDTQYF
TRBD2 TRBJ2-7 many TRBV29-1 TGCAGCGCTGAGACTAGCGGGAGCGGCGAGCAGTACTTC CSAETSGSGEQYF
TRBD2 TRBJ2-1 few TRBV20-1 TGCAGTGCTAGACTAGCGGGGGGCCAATACAATGAGCAGTTCTTC CSARLAGGQYNEQFF
NA TRBJ2-1 NA TRBV27 TGTGCCAGCAGTACACAGTCTTTGGTCCATGAGCAGTTCTTC CASSTQSLVHEQFF
NA TRBJ2-2 NA TRBV5-1 TGCGCCAGCAGATTCCAGGGAAGCGGGGAGCTGTTTTTT CASRFQGSGELFF
TRBD1 TRBJ2-3 few TRBV7-2 TGTGCCAGCAGCCGCCAGGGGGTTGATACGCAGTATTTT CASSRQGVDTQYF
NA TRBJ2-5 few TRBV11-1 TGTGCCAGCAGCTTAGCGGTTGTTACTCAAGAGACCCTGTACTTC CASSLAVVTQETLYF
NA TRBJ2-1 once TRBV20-1 TGCAGTGCTTACTCCCTTGGGGTGGGGGGGCCTAATGAGCAGTTCTTC CSAYSLGVGGPNEQFF
NA TRBJ1-6 few TRBV20-1 TGCAGTGCTAGGACAGACGGTGGTTCCTATAATTCACCCCTCCACTTT CSARTDGGSYNSPLHF
TRBD1 TRBJ1-2 NA TRBV9 TGTGCCAGCAGCCCCACGGCAGGGGGAGGTGGCTACACCTTC CASSPTAGGGGYTF
NA TRBJ1-1 NA TRBV5-5 TGTGCCAGCAGCTTGGAGCCCGGTTCTTACACTGAAGCTTTCTTT CASSLEPGSYTEAFF
TRBD2 TRBJ2-1 few TRBV4-1 TGCGCCAGCAGCCAAATGGAGTTAGCGGGCAATGAGCAGTTCTTC CASSQMELAGNEQFF
NA TRBJ2-5 NA TRBV5-1 TGCGCCAGCAGCCCGGGGGGCTGGGGGCACGAGACCCAGTACTTC CASSPGGWGHETQYF
NA TRBJ2-1 few TRBV9 TGTGCCAGCAGCGTGGGGACCATCAAGGCCCATGAGCAGTTCTTC CASSVGTIKAHEQFF
NA TRBJ2-2 NA TRBV24-1 TGTGCCACCAGTGTGGGCGGGTTCGGCGGGGAGCTGTTTTTT CATSVGGFGGELFF
TRBD1 TRBJ2-5 few TRBV3-1 TGTGCCAGCAGCCAGCCACCCAGGGGGATAAAGTACTTC CASSQPPRGIKYF
NA TRBJ2-7 NA TRBV3-1 TGTGCCAGCAGCCAAGATCCTGGGTTTTTGGAGCAGTACTTC CASSQDPGFLEQYF
TRBD2 TRBJ2-3 few TRBV6-1 TGTGCCAGCAGTGAAGGGGGGACTAGCGCCACAGATACGCAGTATTTT CASSEGGTSATDTQYF
NA TRBJ1-5 few TRBV18 TGTGCCGGCTCACGGGGTTATGGAGATAGTAATCAGCCCCAGCATTTT CAGSRGYGDSNQPQHF
TRBD1 TRBJ1-2 few TRBV7-8 TGTGCCAGCCACGGGGGACAGGGCTACACCTTC CASHGGQGYTF
NA TRBJ1-1 NA TRBV18 TGTGCCAGCTCATCGGGACCGATGAACACTGAAGCTTTCTTT CASSSGPMNTEAFF
NA TRBJ2-4 few TRBV3-1 TGTGCCAGCAGCCCAGAGGAGGAAAACATTCAGTACTTC CASSPEEENIQYF
NA TRBJ1-5 NA TRBV4-1 TGCGCCAGCAGCCAAGACCAGACCGTAAATAGCAATCAGCCCCAGCATTTT CASSQDQTVNSNQPQHF
NA TRBJ2-7 many TRBV4-1 TGCGCCAGCAGCCCCTTTATCTCCTACGAGCAGTACTTC CASSPFISYEQYF
TRBD1 TRBJ2-7 NA TRBV10-2 TGCGCCAGCACTAGGCACACAGGGGAAGGCGAGCAGTACTTC CASTRHTGEGEQYF
NA TRBJ2-7 NA TRBV3-1 TGTGCCAGCAGCCTCCGAGAGGCCGTCGAGCAGTACTTC CASSLREAVEQYF
NA TRBJ2-6 NA TRBV5-6 TGTGCCAGCAGCAAAGGGGAGACGGGTGAGGCTGGGGCCAACGACCTGACTTTC CASSKGETGEAGANDLTF
NA TRBJ1-2 NA TRBV5-1 TGCGCCAGCAGCCCTAACCGGGGGGGCCCCTATGGCTACACCTTC CASSPNRGGPYGYTF
TRBD2 TRBJ2-3 NA TRBV6-5 TGTGCCAGCAGTTACTCGGAAAGTGCGGGGGGTAGCACAGATACGCAGTATTTT CASSYSESAGGSTDTQYF
NA TRBJ2-7 NA TRBV7-2 TGTGCCAGCAGCTTAGCTGCGACTCCCATATACTCCTACGAGCAGTACTTC CASSLAATPIYSYEQYF
TRBD1 TRBJ2-7 NA TRBV5-5 TGTGCCAGCAGTTCGGACCTCGGACAGGGGGCCGGCGAGCAGTACTTC CASSSDLGQGAGEQYF
TRBD1 TRBJ1-1 NA TRBV6-5 TGTGCCAGCAGAACACAGGGGATGAACACTGAAGCTTTCTTT CASRTQGMNTEAFF
NA TRBJ1-2 few TRBV5-1 TGCGCCAGCGGAACCGGGACTAACTATGGCTACACCTTC CASGTGTNYGYTF
TRBD1 TRBJ2-5 NA TRBV18 TGTGCCAGCTCACCACGACAGGGGGCAATAGGAGAGACCCAGTACTTC CASSPRQGAIGETQYF
TRBD1 TRBJ2-7 NA TRBV25-1 TGTGCCAGCAGTGAATCTTTGACAGGGGGTGCCCAATACGGGCAGTACTTC CASSESLTGGAQYGQYF
TRBD1 TRBJ1-2 NA TRBV7-2 TGTGCCAGCAGCCTAGTCGGGACAGGGGGGTATAACTATGGCTACACCTTC CASSLVGTGGYNYGYTF
NA TRBJ2-3 NA TRBV20-1 TGCGGTGGTAGGAAATCTGGCACAGATACGCAGTATTTT CGGRKSGTDTQYF
TRBD2 TRBJ2-5 few TRBV29-1 TGCAGCGTTGAATCATCTAGCGCGGGAGAGGAGACCCAGTACTTC CSVESSSAGEETQYF
NA TRBJ2-7 once TRBV27 TGTGCCAGCAGTCCCTTCGTAGCCCTTTACGAGCAGTACTTC CASSPFVALYEQYF
NA TRBJ2-7 few TRBV10-3 TGTGCCATCAGTGCTAGACCGATTTCGCCCTACGAGCAGTACTTC CAISARPISPYEQYF
NA TRBJ2-1 NA TRBV20-1 TGCAGTGCCAGGGGCGGGGGTCGGAGCTCCTACAATGAGCAGTTCTTC CSARGGGRSSYNEQFF
NA TRBJ1-5 many TRBV20-1 TGCAGTGCTAGGGGGATATACACACGGCGGGATCCCCAGCATTTT CSARGIYTRRDPQHF
NA TRBJ2-1 many TRBV6-5 TGTGCCAGCAGTTACAAACACTTCGAGGATGAGCAGTTCTTC CASSYKHFEDEQFF
TRBD1 TRBJ2-5 few TRBV7-9 TGTGCCAGCACCAGGGACAGGGCGCAAGAGACCCAGTACTTC CASTRDRAQETQYF
TRBD2 TRBJ2-5 NA TRBV3-1 TGTGCCAGCAGCCAAGAGGCGGGGGGGAGCGAGACCCAGTACTTC CASSQEAGGSETQYF
TRBD2 TRBJ2-7 few TRBV7-2 TGTGCCAGCAGCTTATATGCGGGAGAAAGCTCCTACGAGCAGTACTTC CASSLYAGESSYEQYF